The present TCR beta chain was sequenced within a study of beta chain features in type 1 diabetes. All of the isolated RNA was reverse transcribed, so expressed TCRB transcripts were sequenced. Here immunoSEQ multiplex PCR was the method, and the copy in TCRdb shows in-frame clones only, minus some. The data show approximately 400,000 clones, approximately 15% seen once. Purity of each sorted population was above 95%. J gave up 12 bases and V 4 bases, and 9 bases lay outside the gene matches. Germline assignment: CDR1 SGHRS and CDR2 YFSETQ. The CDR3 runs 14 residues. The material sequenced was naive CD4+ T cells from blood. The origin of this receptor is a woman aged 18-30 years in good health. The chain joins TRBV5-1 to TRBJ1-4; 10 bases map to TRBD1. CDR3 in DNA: TGCGCCAGCAGCCCAGGACAGGGGGTGGAACAACTGTTTTTT. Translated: CASSPGQGVEQLFF.